This TCR beta chain was sequenced during a study of T cell changes during pregnancy in multiple sclerosis. Profiled with immunoSEQ multiplex PCR; TCRdb holds only in-frame clones, not every one. This table has 70,000 to 75,000 clones, around 85% appearing once. Unmatched junction bases numbered 8, after V lost 7 bases and J lost 5 bases. The germline CDR1 and CDR2 sequences are SGHRS and YFSETQ. The CDR3 runs 15 residues. Sequenced here: peripheral blood, sampled before pregnancy. This TCR came from a female donor with multiple sclerosis, enrolled in a pregnancy study. This chain links TRBV5-1 with TRBJ2-2; 10 bases line up with TRBD1. The CDR3 protein is CASGPGTGVTGELFF. The CDR3 DNA reads as TGCGCCAGCGGGCCGGGGACAGGGGTAACCGGGGAGCTGTTTTTT. Using reference TRBV5-1 and TRBJ2-2 for the parts outside the CDR3, the full variable domain is KAGVTQTPRYLIKTRGQQVTLSCSPISGHRSVSWYQQTPGQGLQFLFEYFSETQRNKGNFPGRFSGRQFSNSRSEMNVSTLELGDSALYLCASGPGTGVTGELFFGEGSRLTVL.